This T cell receptor (beta chain) derives from a study of CD8 T cells in Susac syndrome. This clonotype was found once. The target antigen is unknown. The study's findings and limits: Regarding the TCR sequencing and HLA analysis, the study admitted that a relatively small number of individuals were involved.

Sequencing of TCR beta covered CD8+ and CD4+ T cells obtained from blood. Random hexamers were used to reverse transcribe roughly 0.5 to 1 ug of RNA. It was immunoSEQ multiplex PCR that amplified TCR beta CDR3 across 54 Vbeta and 13 Jbeta. TCRdb fed the immunoSEQ multiplex PCR reads into MiXCR, producing one record per CDR3 protein. In the table there are about 200,000 distinct CDR3 sequences, around 95% of which are singletons. Input material: CD4+ T cells from PBMCs. The receptor was derived from a human donor in good health.

CDR3 nucleotide sequence: TGTGCCAGCAGCCTGCCTGATTATGAGCAGTTCTTC. This codes for CASSLPDYEQFF. This chain links TRBV7-6 with TRBJ2-1; D remains ambiguous. V was cut by 5 bases and J by 8 bases, with 10 bases left in between. The CDR3 is 12 amino acids. From germline, CDR1 is SGHVS and CDR2 FNYEAQ.